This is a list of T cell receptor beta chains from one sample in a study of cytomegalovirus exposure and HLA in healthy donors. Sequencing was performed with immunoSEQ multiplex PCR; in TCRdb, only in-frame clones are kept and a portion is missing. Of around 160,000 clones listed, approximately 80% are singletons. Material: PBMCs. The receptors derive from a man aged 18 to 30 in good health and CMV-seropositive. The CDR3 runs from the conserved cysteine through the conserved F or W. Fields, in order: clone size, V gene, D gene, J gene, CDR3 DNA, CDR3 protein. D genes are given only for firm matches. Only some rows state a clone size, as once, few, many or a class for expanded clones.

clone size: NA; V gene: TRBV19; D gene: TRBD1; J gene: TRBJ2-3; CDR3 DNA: TGTGCCAGTAGTCGTACCCCGGGACAGGGCACAGATACGCAGTATTTT; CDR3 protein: CASSRTPGQGTDTQYF
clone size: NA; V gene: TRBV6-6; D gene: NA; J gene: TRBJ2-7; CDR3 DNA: TGTGCCAGCAGTTACATAGCTCACTACGAGCAGTACTTC; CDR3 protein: CASSYIAHYEQYF
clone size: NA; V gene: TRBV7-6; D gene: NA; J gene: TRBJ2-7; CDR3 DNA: TGTGCCAGCAGCTTAGGGCGGACCTACGAGCAGTACTTC; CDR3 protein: CASSLGRTYEQYF
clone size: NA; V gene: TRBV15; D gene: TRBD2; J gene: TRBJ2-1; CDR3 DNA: TGTGCCACCAGCTATAAGAGTAGCGGGGGTAGGTTCTTC; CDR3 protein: CATSYKSSGGRFF
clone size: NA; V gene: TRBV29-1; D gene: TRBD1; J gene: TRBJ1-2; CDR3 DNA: TGCAGCGTTGAAGATCGGGCCGACAGGGGCGGCGGCTACACCTTC; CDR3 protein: CSVEDRADRGGGYTF
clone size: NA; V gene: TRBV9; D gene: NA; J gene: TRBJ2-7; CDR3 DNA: TGTGCCAGCAGCGATCAGATCCAGGGGCTCGGGGAGCAGTACTTC; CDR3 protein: CASSDQIQGLGEQYF
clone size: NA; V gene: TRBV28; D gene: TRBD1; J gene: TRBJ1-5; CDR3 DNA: TGTGCCAGCAGTTTTTTAGTTAAGGACAGGACTAGCAATCAGCCCCAGCATTTT; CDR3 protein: CASSFLVKDRTSNQPQHF
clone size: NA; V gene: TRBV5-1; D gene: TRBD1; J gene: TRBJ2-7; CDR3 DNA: TGCGCCAGCAGCGCCGGGACAGCCGCTACCTACGAGCAGTACTTC; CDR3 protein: CASSAGTAATYEQYF
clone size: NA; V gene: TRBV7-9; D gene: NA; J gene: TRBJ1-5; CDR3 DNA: TGTGCCAGCAGCCCCTATAATAGCAATCAGCCCCAGCATTTT; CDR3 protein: CASSPYNSNQPQHF
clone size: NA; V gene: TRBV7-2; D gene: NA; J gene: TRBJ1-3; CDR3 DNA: TGTGCCAGCAGCTTAGATAGCGGGGGTGGAAACACCATATATTTT; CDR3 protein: CASSLDSGGGNTIYF
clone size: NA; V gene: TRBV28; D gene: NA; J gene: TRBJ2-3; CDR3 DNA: TGTGCCAGCAGTTTCTCCTACAGGGTCCCCTCTAATACGCAGTATTTT; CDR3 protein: CASSFSYRVPSNTQYF
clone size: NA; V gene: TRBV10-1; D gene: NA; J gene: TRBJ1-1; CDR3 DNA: TGCGCCAGCAGTGCGGGGGTAGAAGCTTTCTTT; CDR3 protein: CASSAGVEAFF
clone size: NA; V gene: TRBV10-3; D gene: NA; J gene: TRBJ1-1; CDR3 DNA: TGTGCCATCAGTGGGACAGTGAACACTGAAGCTTTCTTT; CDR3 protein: CAISGTVNTEAFF
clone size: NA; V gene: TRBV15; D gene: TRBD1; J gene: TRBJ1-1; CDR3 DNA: TGTGCCACCAGCCGAATTAGGGGGCCTGAAGCTTTCTTT; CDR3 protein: CATSRIRGPEAFF
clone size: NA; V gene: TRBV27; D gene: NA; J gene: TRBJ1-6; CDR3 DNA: TGTGCCAGCAGTTTATCGCGGTATAATTCACCCCTCCACTTT; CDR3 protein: CASSLSRYNSPLHF
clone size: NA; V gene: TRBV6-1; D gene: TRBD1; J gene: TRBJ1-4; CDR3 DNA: TGTGCCAGCAGTGAAGCGCTTGGGACAGGGACTGAAAAACTGTTTTTT; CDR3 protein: CASSEALGTGTEKLFF
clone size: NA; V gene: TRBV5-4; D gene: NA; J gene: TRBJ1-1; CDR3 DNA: TGTGCCAGCAGCTGGACGCTACAGGGGAACACTGAAGCTTTCTTT; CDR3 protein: CASSWTLQGNTEAFF
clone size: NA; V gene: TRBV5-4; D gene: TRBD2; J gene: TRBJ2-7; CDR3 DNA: TGTGCCAGCAGCCCGGGACTAGCGGAACCGCGGCAGTACTTC; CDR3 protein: CASSPGLAEPRQYF
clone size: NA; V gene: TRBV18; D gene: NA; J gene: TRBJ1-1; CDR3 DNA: TGTGCCAGCTCACCACCACAGGGAATCTGGAAAGCTTTCTTT; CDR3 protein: CASSPPQGIWKAFF
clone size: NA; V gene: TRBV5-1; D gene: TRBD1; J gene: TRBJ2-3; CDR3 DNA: TGCGCCAGCAGCTTGGTTACCGGGGCAGGGGGCTTGGATACGCAGTATTTT; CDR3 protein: CASSLVTGAGGLDTQYF
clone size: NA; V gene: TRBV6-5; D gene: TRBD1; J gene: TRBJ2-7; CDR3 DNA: TGTGCCAGCAGTTACTCGGGACAGGGGACGTACGAGCAGTACTTC; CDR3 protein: CASSYSGQGTYEQYF
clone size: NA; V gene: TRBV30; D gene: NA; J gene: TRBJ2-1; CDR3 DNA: TGTGCCTGGCGGAGGGGAACCTACAATGAGCAGTTCTTC; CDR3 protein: CAWRRGTYNEQFF
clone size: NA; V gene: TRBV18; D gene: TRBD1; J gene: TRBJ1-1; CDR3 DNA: TGTGCCAGCTCACTAGACAGGGTTGTGAACACTGAAGCTTTCTTT; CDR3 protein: CASSLDRVVNTEAFF
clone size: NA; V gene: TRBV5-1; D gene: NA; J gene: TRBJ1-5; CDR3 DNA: TGCGCCAGCAGCTTGGGCCCCAAGGGAGCCACCAATCAGCCCCAGCATTTT; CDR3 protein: CASSLGPKGATNQPQHF
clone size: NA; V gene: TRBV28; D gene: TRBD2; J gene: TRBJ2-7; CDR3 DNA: TGTGCCAGCAGTTTGCTAGCGGGATACTACGAGCAGTACTTC; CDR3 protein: CASSLLAGYYEQYF
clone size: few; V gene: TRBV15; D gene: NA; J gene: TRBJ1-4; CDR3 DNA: TGTGCCACCAGCAGAGAGGGGGCGGTCGAATTT; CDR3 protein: CATSREGAVEF
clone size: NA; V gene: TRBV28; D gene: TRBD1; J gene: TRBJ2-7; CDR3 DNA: TGTGCCAGCAGTTCGACAGGGGGCGGCCCCAACTACGAGCAGTACTTC; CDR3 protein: CASSSTGGGPNYEQYF
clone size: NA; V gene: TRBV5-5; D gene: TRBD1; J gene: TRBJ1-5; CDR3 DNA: TGTGCCAGCAGAGCCGGGACAGGGGCTTTGGGGCCCCAGCATTTT; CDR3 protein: CASRAGTGALGPQHF
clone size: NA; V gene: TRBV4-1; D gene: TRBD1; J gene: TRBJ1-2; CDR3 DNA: TGCGCCAGCAGCCCTCGGGACAGGGGGGTGGGCTACACCTTC; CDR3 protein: CASSPRDRGVGYTF